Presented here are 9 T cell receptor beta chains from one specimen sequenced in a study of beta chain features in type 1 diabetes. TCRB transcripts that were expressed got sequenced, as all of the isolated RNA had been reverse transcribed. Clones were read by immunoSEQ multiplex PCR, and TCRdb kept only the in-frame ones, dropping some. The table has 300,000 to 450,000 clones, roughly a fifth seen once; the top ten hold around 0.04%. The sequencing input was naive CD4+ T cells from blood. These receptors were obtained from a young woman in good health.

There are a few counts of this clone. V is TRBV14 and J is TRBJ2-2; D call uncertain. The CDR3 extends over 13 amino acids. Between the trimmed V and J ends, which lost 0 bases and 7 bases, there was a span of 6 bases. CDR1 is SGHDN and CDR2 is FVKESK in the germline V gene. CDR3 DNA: TGTGCCAGCAGCCAAGAGTTCCTCGGGGAGCTGTTTTTT. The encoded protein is CASSQEFLGELFF. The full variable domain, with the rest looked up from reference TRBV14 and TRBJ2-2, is EAGVTQFPSHSVIEKGQTVTLRCDPISGHDNLYWYRRVMGKEIKFLLHFVKESKQDESGMPNNRFLAERTGGTYSTLKVQPAELEDSGVYFCASSQEFLGELFFGEGSRLTVL.

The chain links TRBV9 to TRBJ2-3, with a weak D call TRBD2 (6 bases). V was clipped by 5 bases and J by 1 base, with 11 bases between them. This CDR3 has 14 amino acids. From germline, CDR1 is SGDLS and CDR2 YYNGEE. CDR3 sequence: CASSKTSRTDTQYF. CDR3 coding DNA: TGTGCCAGCAGTAAAACTAGCCGCACAGATACGCAGTATTTT.

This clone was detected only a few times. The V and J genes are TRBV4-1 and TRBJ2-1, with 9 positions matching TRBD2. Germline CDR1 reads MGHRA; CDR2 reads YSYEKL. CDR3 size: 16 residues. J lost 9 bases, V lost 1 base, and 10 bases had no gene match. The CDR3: CASSQGAGLATIEQFF. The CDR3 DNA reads TGCGCCAGCAGCCAAGGGGCGGGACTAGCTACGATTGAGCAGTTCTTC.

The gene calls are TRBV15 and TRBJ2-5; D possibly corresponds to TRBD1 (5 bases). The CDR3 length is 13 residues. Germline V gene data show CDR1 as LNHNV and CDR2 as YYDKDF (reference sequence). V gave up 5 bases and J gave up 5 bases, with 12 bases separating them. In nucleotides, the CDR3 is TGTGCCACCAGCCCGGGCCCAGGGGAGACCCAGTACTTC. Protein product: CATSPGPGETQYF.

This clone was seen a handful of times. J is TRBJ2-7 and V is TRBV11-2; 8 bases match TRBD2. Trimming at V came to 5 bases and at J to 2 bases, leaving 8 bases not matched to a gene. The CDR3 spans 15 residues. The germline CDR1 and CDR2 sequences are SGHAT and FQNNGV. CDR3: CASSQGLGETYEQYF. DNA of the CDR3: TGTGCCAGCAGCCAGGGACTAGGGGAGACCTACGAGCAGTACTTC.

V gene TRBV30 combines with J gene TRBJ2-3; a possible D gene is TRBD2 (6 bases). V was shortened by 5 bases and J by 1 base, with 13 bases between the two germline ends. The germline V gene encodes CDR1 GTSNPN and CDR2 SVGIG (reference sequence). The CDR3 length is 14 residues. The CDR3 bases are TGTGCCTGGTCGGGGGAGGTAGGCACAGATACGCAGTATTTT. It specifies CAWSGEVGTDTQYF.

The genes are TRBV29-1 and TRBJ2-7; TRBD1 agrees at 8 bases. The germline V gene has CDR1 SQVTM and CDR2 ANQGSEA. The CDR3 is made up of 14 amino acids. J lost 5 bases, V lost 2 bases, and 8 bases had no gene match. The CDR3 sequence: CSVETDRGINEQYF. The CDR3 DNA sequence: TGCAGCGTTGAAACCGACAGGGGAATAAACGAGCAGTACTTC.

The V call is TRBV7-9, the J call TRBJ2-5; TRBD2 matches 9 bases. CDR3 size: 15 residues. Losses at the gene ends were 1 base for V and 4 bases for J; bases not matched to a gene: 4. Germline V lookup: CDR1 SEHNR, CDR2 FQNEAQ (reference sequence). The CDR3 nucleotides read TGTGCCAGCAGCTTAGTTGCGGGAGGGCGAGAGACCCAGTACTTC. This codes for CASSLVAGGRETQYF.

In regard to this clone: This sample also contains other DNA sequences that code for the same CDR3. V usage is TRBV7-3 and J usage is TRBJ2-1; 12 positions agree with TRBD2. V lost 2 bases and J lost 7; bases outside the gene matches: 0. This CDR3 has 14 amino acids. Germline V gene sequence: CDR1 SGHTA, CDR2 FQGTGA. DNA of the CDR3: TGTGCCAGCAGCTTACTAGCGGGGGGGAATGAGCAGTTCTTC. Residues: CASSLLAGGNEQFF.